The rows below give T cell receptor beta chains drawn from one sample of a study of blood T cell repertoires in COVID-19. Repertoires were generated with immunoSEQ multiplex PCR, while TCRdb's copy carries only in-frame clones and drops some. The sample lists 150,000 to 200,000 clones, around 85% occurring once. The sample taken for sequencing was peripheral blood. The source of these receptors is a man aged 60 to 69 with acute or convalescent COVID-19. The CDR3 runs from the conserved cysteine through the conserved F or W. The order of the fields is V gene, J gene, CDR3 protein.

v_call: TRBV11-2; j_call: TRBJ2-1; cdr3_aa: CASSPRLAGGRHNEQFF
v_call: TRBV5-1; j_call: TRBJ2-7; cdr3_aa: CASSMTSGSYEQYF
v_call: TRBV7-2; j_call: TRBJ1-3; cdr3_aa: CASSHSHGNTIYF
v_call: TRBV7-3; j_call: TRBJ1-2; cdr3_aa: CASSYRDGNGYTF
v_call: TRBV30; j_call: TRBJ1-2; cdr3_aa: CAWRDLQVNYGYTF
v_call: TRBV6-4; j_call: TRBJ2-1; cdr3_aa: CASSALGGPPYNEQFF
v_call: TRBV7-3; j_call: TRBJ2-2; cdr3_aa: CASRHLAGKHTGELFF
v_call: TRBV30; j_call: TRBJ2-5; cdr3_aa: CAWSGGTLGETQYF
v_call: TRBV6-4; j_call: TRBJ2-1; cdr3_aa: CASSDDSSRRFDEQFF
v_call: TRBV5-1; j_call: TRBJ1-3; cdr3_aa: CASSLEPGQGNTIYF
v_call: TRBV19; j_call: TRBJ2-3; cdr3_aa: CASSMSRGNYRDTQYF
v_call: TRBV9; j_call: TRBJ1-1; cdr3_aa: CASSSFPGGTEAFF
v_call: TRBV6-5; j_call: TRBJ1-6; cdr3_aa: CASYEETSYNSPLHF
v_call: TRBV29-1; j_call: TRBJ1-2; cdr3_aa: CSVGGGGSGYTF
v_call: TRBV3-1/TRBV3-2; j_call: TRBJ2-1; cdr3_aa: CARSQDGRGGASSYNEQFF
v_call: TRBV24-1; j_call: TRBJ2-7; cdr3_aa: CATSDTRQAYEQYF
v_call: TRBV10-2; j_call: TRBJ1-1; cdr3_aa: CASRTYRDTEAFF
v_call: TRBV5-1; j_call: TRBJ2-1; cdr3_aa: CASSLGGLAGYNEQFF
v_call: TRBV7-3; j_call: TRBJ2-2; cdr3_aa: CASSSLAGGITGELFF
v_call: TRBV10-3; j_call: TRBJ1-5; cdr3_aa: CAISESSGANQPQHF
v_call: TRBV18; j_call: TRBJ1-1; cdr3_aa: CASSRQGGSMNTEAFF
v_call: TRBV6-5; j_call: TRBJ2-7; cdr3_aa: CASSYSSPAGGYEQYF
v_call: TRBV19; j_call: TRBJ2-7; cdr3_aa: CASSIPRGEQYF
v_call: TRBV28; j_call: TRBJ2-2; cdr3_aa: CASSSRNTGELFF
v_call: TRBV19; j_call: TRBJ2-3; cdr3_aa: CASSIPSSGSSTDTQYF
v_call: TRBV30; j_call: TRBJ2-2; cdr3_aa: CAWSLRTSGRDTGELFF
v_call: TRBV29-1; j_call: TRBJ2-7; cdr3_aa: CSVELGQGADEQYF
v_call: TRBV7-3; j_call: TRBJ2-2; cdr3_aa: CASSLDGRNTGELFF